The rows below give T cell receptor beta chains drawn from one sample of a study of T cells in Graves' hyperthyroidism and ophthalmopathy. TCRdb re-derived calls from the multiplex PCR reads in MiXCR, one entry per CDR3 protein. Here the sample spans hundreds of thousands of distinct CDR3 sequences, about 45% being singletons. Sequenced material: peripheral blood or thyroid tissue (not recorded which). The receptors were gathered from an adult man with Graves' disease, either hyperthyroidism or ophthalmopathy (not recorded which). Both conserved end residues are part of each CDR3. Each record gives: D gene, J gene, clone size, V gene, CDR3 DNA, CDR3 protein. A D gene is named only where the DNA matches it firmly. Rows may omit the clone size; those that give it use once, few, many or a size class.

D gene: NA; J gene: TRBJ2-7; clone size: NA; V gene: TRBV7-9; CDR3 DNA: TGTGCCAGCAGTGAAAATCCGGGCCCCTACGAGCAGTACTTC; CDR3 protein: CASSENPGPYEQYF
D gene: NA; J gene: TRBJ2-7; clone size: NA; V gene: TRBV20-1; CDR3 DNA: TGCAGTGCTAGCGATGTTGGGTCCTACGAGCAGTACTTC; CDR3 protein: CSASDVGSYEQYF
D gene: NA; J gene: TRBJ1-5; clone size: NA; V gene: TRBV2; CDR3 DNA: TGTGCCAGCGGCCCTTGGTGGGGGAATAGGAGGGCAAGCAATCAGCCCCAGCATTTT; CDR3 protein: CASGPWWGNRRASNQPQHF
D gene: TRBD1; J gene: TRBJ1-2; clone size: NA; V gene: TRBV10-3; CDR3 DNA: TGTGCCACCGGGACAGCAAACTATGGCTACACCTTC; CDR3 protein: CATGTANYGYTF
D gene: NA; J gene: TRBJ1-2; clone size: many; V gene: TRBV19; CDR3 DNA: TGTGCCAGTAGGCTACAGGGTGAGCGTGGCTACACCTTC; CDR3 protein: CASRLQGERGYTF
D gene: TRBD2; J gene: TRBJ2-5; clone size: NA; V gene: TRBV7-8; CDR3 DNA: TGTGCCAGCAGCTTAGTGGAAAGGGCTAGCGGACAAGAGACCCAGTACTTC; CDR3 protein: CASSLVERASGQETQYF
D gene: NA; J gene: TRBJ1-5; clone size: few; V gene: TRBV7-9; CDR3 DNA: TGTGCCTGGAGTGTACGGGAAGATCAGCCCCAGCATTTT; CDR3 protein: CAWSVREDQPQHF
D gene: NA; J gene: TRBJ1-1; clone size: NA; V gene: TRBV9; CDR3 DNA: TGTGCCAGCAGCGCTGGGGGGGGCTTGGGCACTGAAGCTTTCTTT; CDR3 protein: CASSAGGGLGTEAFF
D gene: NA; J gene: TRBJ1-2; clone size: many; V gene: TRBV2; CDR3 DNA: TGTGCCAGCATGGTACGGACCTATGGCTACACCTTC; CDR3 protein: CASMVRTYGYTF
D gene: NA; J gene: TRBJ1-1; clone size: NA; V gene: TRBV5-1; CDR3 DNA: TGCGCCAGCAGCTTGGCCGTCGGGGGCGTTGGGGCTGAAGCTTTCTTT; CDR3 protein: CASSLAVGGVGAEAFF
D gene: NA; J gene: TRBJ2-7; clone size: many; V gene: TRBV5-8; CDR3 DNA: TGTGCCAGCAGCTTGGACCCGGGAGCCTACGAGCAGTACTTC; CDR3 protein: CASSLDPGAYEQYF
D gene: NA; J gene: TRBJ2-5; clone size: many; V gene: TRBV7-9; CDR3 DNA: TGTGCCAGCAGCTTGGTGGGCGGGACGCCTCAAGAGACCCAGTACTTC; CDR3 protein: CASSLVGGTPQETQYF
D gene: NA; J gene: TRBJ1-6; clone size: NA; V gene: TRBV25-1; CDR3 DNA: TGTGCCAGCAGCGTATTTGGGGGCGCAGGTTCACCCCTCCACTTT; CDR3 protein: CASSVFGGAGSPLHF
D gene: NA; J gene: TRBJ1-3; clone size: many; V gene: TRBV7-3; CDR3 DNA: TGTGCCAGCAGCCCGGACGTTAGCTCTGGAAACACCATATATTTT; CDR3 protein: CASSPDVSSGNTIYF
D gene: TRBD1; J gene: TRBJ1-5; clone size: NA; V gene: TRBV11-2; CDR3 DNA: TGTGCCAGCAGCTCTCCCGGACAGGGGTACCAGCCCCAGCATTTT; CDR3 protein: CASSSPGQGYQPQHF
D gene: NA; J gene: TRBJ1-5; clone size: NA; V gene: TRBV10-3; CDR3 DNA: TGTGCCATCAGGGAGACAAGCGATCCCAATCAGCCCCAGCATTTT; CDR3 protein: CAIRETSDPNQPQHF
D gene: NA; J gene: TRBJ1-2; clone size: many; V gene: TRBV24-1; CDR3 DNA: TGTGCCACCAGTGATTCCCCCAACTATGGCTACACCTTC; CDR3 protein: CATSDSPNYGYTF
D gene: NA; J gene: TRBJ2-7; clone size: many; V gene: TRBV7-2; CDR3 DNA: TGTGCCAGCAGCTTAGGGCGGGGCTCCTACGAGCAGTACTTC; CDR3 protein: CASSLGRGSYEQYF
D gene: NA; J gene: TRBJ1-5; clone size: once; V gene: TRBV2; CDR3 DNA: TGTGCCAGCAGTGCAGGGGCACGCAATCAGCCCCAGCATTTT; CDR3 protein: CASSAGARNQPQHF
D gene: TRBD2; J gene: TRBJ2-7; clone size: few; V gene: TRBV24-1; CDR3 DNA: TGTGCCACCAGTGAATCCGGGACTAGCGGGAGGAGGAACTACGAGCAGTACTTC; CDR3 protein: CATSESGTSGRRNYEQYF
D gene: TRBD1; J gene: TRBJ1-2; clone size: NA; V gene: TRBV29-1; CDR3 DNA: TGCAGCGTTGAAGACGGGACAGGGGATGGCTACACCTTC; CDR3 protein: CSVEDGTGDGYTF
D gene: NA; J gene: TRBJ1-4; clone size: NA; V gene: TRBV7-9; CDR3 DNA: TGTGCCAGCAGCTTAGCGTCAGGGGCAGGTGAAAAACTGTTTTTT; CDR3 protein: CASSLASGAGEKLFF
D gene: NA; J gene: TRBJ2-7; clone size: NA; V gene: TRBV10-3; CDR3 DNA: TGTGCCATCAGAGTGGGCAGTGCCTACGAGCAGTACTTC; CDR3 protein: CAIRVGSAYEQYF
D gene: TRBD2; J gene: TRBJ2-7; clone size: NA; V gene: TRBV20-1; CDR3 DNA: TGCAGTGCTAGAGGGGGGGAGCGGGAGCGAGAGCAGTACTTC; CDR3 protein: CSARGGEREREQYF
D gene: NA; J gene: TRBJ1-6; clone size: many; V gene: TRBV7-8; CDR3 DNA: TGTGCCAGCAGCGAAACGAGACAGGTCAATTCACCCCTCCACTTT; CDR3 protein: CASSETRQVNSPLHF
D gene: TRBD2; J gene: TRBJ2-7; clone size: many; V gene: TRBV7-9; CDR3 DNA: TGTGCCAGCAGCCCCGCCGGCGGGAGGGACGAGCAGTACTTC; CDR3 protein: CASSPAGGRDEQYF
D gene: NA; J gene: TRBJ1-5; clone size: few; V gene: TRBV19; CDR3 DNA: TGTGCCAGTAGTATAGATCAATGGGGCCGTCAGCCCCAGCATTTT; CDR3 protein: CASSIDQWGRQPQHF
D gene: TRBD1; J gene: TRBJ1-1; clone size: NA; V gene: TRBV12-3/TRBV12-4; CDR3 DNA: TGTGCCAGCAGCCAAAGACTAGGGGGCGTCGACACTGAAGCTTTCTTT; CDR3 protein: CASSQRLGGVDTEAFF
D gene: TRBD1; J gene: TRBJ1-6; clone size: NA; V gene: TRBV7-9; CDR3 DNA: TGTGCCAGCAGCTTAATTACCGGGACAGCGAATTCACCCCTCCACTTT; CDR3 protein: CASSLITGTANSPLHF
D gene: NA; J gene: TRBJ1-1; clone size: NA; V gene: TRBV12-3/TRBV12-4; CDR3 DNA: TGTGCCAGCAGCTTGGGTAGAGGGTTCCTGAACACTGAAGCTTTCTTT; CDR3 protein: CASSLGRGFLNTEAFF
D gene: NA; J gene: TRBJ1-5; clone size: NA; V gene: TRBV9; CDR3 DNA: TGTGCCAGCCATACGACTCAGGCCGCGGACCAGCCCCAGCATTTT; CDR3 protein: CASHTTQAADQPQHF
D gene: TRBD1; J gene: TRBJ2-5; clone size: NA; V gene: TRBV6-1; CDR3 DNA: TGTGCCAGCAGTGATACCCAGGGGGCCTACGAGACCCGGTACTTC; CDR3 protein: CASSDTQGAYETRYF
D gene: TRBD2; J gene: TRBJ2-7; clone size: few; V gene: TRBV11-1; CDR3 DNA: TGTGCCAGCAGCCACCCGACTAGCGGGGGCCGTACCTACGAGCAGTACTTC; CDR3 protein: CASSHPTSGGRTYEQYF
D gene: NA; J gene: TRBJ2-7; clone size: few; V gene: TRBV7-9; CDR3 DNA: TGTGCCAGCAGTCCCCCGGGGGTCCTTTCTTCCTACGAGCAGTACTTC; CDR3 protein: CASSPPGVLSSYEQYF
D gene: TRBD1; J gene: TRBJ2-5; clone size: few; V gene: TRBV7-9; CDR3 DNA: TGTGCCAGCAGCTTGGGGACAGCGAAGTTTGAGACCCAGTACTTC; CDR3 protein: CASSLGTAKFETQYF
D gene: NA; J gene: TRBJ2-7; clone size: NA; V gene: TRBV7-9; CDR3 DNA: TGTGCTCACCCCCCCGGGACACCTTCCAACGAGCAGTACTTC; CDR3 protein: CAHPPGTPSNEQYF
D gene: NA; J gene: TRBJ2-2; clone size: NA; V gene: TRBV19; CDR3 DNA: TGTGCCAGTAGTATTGGGGTCGGGGAGCTGTTTTTT; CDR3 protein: CASSIGVGELFF
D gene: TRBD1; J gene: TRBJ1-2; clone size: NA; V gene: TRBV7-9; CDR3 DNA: TGTGCCAGCAGCTACTATGGACAGGGGGCGGACTATGGCTACACCTTC; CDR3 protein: CASSYYGQGADYGYTF
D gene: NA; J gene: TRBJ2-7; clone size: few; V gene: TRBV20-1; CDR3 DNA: TGCAGTGCTCGCACCATGGACGGACCCCGGGAGCAGTACTTC; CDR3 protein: CSARTMDGPREQYF
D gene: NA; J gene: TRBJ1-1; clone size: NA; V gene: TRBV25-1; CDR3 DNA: TGTGCCAGCTTAGGGGGAAGCACTGAAGCTTTCTTT; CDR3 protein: CASLGGSTEAFF
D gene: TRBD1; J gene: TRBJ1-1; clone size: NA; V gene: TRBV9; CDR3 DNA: TGTGCCAGCTCTCCGACAGGGATGAACACTAAAGCTTTCTTT; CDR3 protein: CASSPTGMNTKAFF
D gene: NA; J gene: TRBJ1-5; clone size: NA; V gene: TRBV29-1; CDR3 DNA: TGCAGCGTTGTCACAGGGTTCGGCAATCAGCCCCAGCATTTT; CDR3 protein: CSVVTGFGNQPQHF
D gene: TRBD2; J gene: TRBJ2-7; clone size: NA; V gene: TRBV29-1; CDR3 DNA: TGCAGCCCCTTTAGCGGGACGCCCGAGCAGTACTTC; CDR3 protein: CSPFSGTPEQYF
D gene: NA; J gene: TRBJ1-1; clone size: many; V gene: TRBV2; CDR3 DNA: TGTGCCAGCAGTAAGGGTCTTACTGAAGCTTTCTTT; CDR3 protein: CASSKGLTEAFF
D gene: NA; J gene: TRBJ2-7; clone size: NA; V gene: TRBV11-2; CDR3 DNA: TGTGCCAGCGGCTCGGAGCCCTACGAGCAGTACTTC; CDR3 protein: CASGSEPYEQYF